The sequence of this TCR beta chain was determined in a study of tumor-infiltrating lymphocytes in primary liver carcinoma. Out of unsorted whole blood came the blood RNA, and germline DNA was extracted as well. In this sample, this clonotype turned up many times. Antigen: not known. Study-level findings and limits: A significantly higher top-250-clone fraction was found in tumors than in blood (p = 0.039). Samples were bulk unsorted, so CD4+ and CD8+ repertoires were not compared.

Looked up from germline, CDR1 is SQVTM and CDR2 is ANQGSEA. The trim removed 1 base at V and 2 bases at J, leaving 7 bases unmatched. This CDR3 spans 15 amino acids. Using a constant-region primer together with ProtoScript II reverse transcriptase, TCR beta cDNA was made from about 500 ng of total RNA. Slightly modified ARM-PCR served as the procedure for the TCR beta libraries. These libraries came from three rounds of nested multiplex PCR. The first two PCR rounds, around 10 cycles each, used TRBV1-TRBV30 forward primers and a C-beta reverse primer. TCRdb analysed the multiplex PCR reads with MiXCR anew, one entry per CDR3 protein. The table has about 180,000 distinct CDR3 sequences, about 60% seen once.

Sequences were obtained from peripheral blood. The V call is TRBV29-1, the J call TRBJ1-2; 7 bases map to TRBD1. The TCR was taken from a man aged 40-49 years with primary liver carcinoma and hepatitis B virus infection. Here the CDR3 DNA reads TGCAGCGTTGAAGGTGGTAGGGGGCGAAACTATGGCTACACCTTC. Protein sequence: CSVEGGRGRNYGYTF.